The entry below describes one T cell receptor beta chain. The V gene lost 6 bases and the J gene lost 5 bases, with 16 bases spanning the gap. CDR1 KGHSH and CDR2 LQKENI come from the germline V gene. There are 15 residues in the CDR3. Each CDR3 protein is one row after TCRdb ran MiXCR on the RT-PCR reads. The sample lists about 680,000 distinct CDR3 sequences, approximately 15% occurring once. This TCR was recovered from a female donor in good health, serving as a healthy control. Sequenced input: memory CD4+ T cells from blood. This chain joins TRBV18 and TRBJ2-2; D remains unclear. For the CDR3, the DNA is TGTGCCAGCTCCCCCAGGAATGGCGAGACCGGGGAGCTGTTTTTT. Its translation: CASSPRNGETGELFF.